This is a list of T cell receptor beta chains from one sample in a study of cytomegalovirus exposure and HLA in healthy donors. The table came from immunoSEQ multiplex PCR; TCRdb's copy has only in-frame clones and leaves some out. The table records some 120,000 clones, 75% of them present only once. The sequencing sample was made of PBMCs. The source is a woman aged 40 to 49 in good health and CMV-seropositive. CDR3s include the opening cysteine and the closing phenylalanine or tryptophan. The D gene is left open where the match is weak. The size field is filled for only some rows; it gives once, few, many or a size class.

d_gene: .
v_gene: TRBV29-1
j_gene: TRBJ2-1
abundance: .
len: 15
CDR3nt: TGCAGCGCTTCGAAGGGTAGCGGACTGGGCTATGAGCAGTTCTTC
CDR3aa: CSASKGSGLGYEQFF

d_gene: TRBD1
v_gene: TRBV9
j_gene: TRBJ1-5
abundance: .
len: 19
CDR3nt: TGTGCCAGCAGCGTAGGTTTTATAAGGAACAGGGGGCTTTATCAGCCCCAGCATTTT
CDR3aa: CASSVGFIRNRGLYQPQHF

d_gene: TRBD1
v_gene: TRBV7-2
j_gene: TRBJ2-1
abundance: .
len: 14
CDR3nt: TGTGCCAGCAGCTTATTGGGACAGGGGTATGAGCAGTTCTTC
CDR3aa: CASSLLGQGYEQFF

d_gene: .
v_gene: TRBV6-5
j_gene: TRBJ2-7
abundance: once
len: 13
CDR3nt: TGTGCCAGCAGCCAGGGACTCGAGAACGAGCAGTACTTC
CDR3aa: CASSQGLENEQYF

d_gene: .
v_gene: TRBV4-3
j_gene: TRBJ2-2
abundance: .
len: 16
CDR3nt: TGCGCCAGCAGCCAAGGACAGGCTATGAACACCGGGGAGCTGTTTTTT
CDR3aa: CASSQGQAMNTGELFF

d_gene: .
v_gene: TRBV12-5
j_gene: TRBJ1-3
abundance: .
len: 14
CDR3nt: TGTGCTAGTGGCCTGTTGGCAGGTTCCAACACCATATATTTT
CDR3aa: CASGLLAGSNTIYF

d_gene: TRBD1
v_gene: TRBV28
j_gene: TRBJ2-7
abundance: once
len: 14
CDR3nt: TGTGCCAGCTGTTTAGGGACAGTCCCCTACGAGCAGTACTTC
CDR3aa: CASCLGTVPYEQYF

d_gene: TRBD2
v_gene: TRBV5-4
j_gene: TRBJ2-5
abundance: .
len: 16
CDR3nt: TGTGCCAGCAGCTTGGGACTAGCGGGGGGGCCAGGGACCCAGTACTTC
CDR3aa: CASSLGLAGGPGTQYF

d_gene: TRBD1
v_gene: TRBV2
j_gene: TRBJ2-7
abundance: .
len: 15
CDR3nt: TGTGCCAGCGGAGGAACCGGGACAGGGGGCTACGAGCAGTACTTC
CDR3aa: CASGGTGTGGYEQYF

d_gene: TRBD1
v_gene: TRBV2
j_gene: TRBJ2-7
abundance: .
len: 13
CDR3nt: TGTGCCAGCAACCTGGACAGGGGACGCGAGCAGTACTTC
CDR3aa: CASNLDRGREQYF

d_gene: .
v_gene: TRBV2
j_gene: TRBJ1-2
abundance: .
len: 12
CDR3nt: TGTGCCAGCAGTGAATACCTAGCTGGCTACACCTTC
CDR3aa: CASSEYLAGYTF

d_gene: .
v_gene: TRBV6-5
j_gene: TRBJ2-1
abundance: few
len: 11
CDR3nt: TGTGCCAGCAGACGGTACAATGAGCAGTTCTTC
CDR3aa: CASRRYNEQFF

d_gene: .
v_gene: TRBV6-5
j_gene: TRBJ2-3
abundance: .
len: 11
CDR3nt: TGTGCCAGCAGTAACCTAGGTACGCAGTATTTT
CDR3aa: CASSNLGTQYF

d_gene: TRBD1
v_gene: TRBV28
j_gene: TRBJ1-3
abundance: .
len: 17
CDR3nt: TGTGCCAGCAGTTTGCCGTTGGGACAGGCTTCTGGAAACACCATATATTTT
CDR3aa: CASSLPLGQASGNTIYF

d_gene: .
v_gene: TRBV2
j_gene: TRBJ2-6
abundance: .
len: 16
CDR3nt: TGTGCCAGCAGTCGAAGGTCAGGGGCTGGGGCCAACGTCCTGACTTTC
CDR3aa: CASSRRSGAGANVLTF

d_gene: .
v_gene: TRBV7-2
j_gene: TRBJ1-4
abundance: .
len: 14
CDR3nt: TGTGCCAGCAGCCCTGGAAGGATCGGGGAAAAACTGTTTTTT
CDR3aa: CASSPGRIGEKLFF

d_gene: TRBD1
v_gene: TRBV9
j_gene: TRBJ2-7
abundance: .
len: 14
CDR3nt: TGTGCCAGCAGTCCGGGACAGTTCTCCTACGAGCAGTACTTC
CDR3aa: CASSPGQFSYEQYF

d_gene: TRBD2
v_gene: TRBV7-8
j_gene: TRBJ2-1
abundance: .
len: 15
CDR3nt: TGTGCCAGCAGCTTAGTAGCGGGGGGGCCGGATGAGCAGTTCTTC
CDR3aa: CASSLVAGGPDEQFF

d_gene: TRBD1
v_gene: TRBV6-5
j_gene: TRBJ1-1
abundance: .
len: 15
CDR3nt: TGTGCCAGCAGTTACTCGCTCCAGGGGGCGTTTGAAGCTTTCTTT
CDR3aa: CASSYSLQGAFEAFF

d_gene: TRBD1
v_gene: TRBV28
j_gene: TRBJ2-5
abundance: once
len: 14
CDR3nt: TGTGCCAGCAGTCACTGGACAGGGGGTGAGACCCAGTACTTC
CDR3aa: CASSHWTGGETQYF

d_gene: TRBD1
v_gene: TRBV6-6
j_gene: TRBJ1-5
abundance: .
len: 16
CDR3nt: TGTGCCAGCAGTTACGGTAGGACAGGTCAAAATCAGCCCCAGCATTTT
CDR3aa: CASSYGRTGQNQPQHF

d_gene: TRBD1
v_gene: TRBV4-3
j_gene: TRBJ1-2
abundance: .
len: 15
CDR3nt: TGCGCCAGCAGCCAAGATGGGGGGACAGGGAATGGCTACACCTTC
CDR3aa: CASSQDGGTGNGYTF

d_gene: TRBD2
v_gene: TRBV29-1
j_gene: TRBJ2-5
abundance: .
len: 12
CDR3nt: TGCAGCGCGGGGGGTGCCCTCTCGACCCAGTACTTC
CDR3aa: CSAGGALSTQYF

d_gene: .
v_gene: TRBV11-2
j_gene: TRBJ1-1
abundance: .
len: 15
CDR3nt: TGTGCCAGCAGCTTGGCGGGGTGGATGAACACTGAAGCTTTCTTT
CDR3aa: CASSLAGWMNTEAFF

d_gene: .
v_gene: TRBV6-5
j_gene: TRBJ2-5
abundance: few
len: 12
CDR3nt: TGTGCCAGCAGTTACTCGGGCGAGACCCAGTACTTC
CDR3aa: CASSYSGETQYF

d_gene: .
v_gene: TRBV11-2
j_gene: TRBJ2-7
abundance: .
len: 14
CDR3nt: TGTGCCAGCAGCTTAGTCGACTGGACCTACGAGCAGTACTTC
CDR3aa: CASSLVDWTYEQYF

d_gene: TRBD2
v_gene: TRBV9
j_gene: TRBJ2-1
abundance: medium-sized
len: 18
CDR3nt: TGTGCCAGCAGCGTAGGGGGGACTAGCGGGGGGAACGGTAATGAGCAGTTCTTC
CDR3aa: CASSVGGTSGGNGNEQFF

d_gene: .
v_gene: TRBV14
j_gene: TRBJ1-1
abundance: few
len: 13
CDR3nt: TGTGCCAGCAGCCTTTACGGGGACACTGAAGCTTTCTTT
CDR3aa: CASSLYGDTEAFF

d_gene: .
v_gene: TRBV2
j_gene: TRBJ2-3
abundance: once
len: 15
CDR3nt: TGTGCCAGCACCGAGGAGGGGCAGGGTGCAGATACGCAGTATTTT
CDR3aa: CASTEEGQGADTQYF

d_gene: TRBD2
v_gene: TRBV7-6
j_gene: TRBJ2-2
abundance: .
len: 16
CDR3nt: TGTGCCAGCAGCTTATTCGGTCGGGGGGGCCCCGGGGAGCTGTTTTTT
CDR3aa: CASSLFGRGGPGELFF

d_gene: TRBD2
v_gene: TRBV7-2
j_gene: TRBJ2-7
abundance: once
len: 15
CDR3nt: TGTGCCAGCAGCTTAGATAGCGGGAGACCCTACGAGCAGTACTTC
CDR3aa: CASSLDSGRPYEQYF

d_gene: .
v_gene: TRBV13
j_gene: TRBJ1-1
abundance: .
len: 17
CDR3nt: TGTGCCAGCAGCTTACGTCGACAAACCCTTAAGAACACTGAAGCTTTCTTT
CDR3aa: CASSLRRQTLKNTEAFF

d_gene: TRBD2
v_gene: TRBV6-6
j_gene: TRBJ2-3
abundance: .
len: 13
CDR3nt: TGTGCCAGCAGTTATACTAGCGCAGATACGCAGTATTTT
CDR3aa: CASSYTSADTQYF

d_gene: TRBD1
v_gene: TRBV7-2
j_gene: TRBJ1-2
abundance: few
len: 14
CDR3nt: TGTGCCAGCAGCTCATATGGACAGGGGAATGGCTACACCTTC
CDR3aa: CASSSYGQGNGYTF

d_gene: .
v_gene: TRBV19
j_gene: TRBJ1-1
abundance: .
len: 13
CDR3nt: TGTGCCAGTAGTATAATTCGGAACACTGAAGCTTTCTTT
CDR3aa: CASSIIRNTEAFF

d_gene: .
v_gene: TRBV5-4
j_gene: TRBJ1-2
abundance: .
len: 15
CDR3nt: TGTGCCAGCAGCGGGGGGGGCAGCGAAAACTATGGCTACACCTTC
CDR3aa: CASSGGGSENYGYTF

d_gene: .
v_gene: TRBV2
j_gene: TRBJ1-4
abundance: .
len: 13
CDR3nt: TGTGCCTCGGAGGACAGTGTTAATGAAAAACTGTTTTTT
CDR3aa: CASEDSVNEKLFF

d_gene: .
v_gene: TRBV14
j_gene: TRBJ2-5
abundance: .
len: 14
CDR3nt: TGTGCCAGCAGCCAGATACAGGGTAGGGAGACCCAGTACTTC
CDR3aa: CASSQIQGRETQYF

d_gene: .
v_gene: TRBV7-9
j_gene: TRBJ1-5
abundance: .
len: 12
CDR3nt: TGTGCCAGCAGCTTATTATATCAGCCCCAGCATTTT
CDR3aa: CASSLLYQPQHF

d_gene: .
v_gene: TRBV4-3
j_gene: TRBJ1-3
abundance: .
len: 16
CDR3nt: TGCGCCAGCAGCCAAGAAGCGCCGATCCATGGAAACACCATATATTTT
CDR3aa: CASSQEAPIHGNTIYF

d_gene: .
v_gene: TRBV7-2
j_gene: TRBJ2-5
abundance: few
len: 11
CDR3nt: TGTGCCAGCAGCGGCCGGGGGACCCAGTACTTC
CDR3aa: CASSGRGTQYF

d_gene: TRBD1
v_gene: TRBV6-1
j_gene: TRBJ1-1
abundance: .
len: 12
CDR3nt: TGTGCCAGCAGCGCAGACAGGGGTGAAGCTTTCTTT
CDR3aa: CASSADRGEAFF

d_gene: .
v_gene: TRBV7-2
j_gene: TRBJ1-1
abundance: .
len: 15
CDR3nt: TGTGCCAGCAGCTTAGATGGCAGTTCGAACACTGAAGCTTTCTTT
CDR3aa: CASSLDGSSNTEAFF

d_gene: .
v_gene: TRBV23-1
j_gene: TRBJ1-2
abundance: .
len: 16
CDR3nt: TGCGCCACCAGGGGCGGCAGGTTGAGCGGTGGCTATGGCTACACCTTC
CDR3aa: CATRGGRLSGGYGYTF

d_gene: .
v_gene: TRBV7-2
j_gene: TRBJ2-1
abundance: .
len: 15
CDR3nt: TGTGCCAGCACCCCTCAGGCTGCCCTCTACAATGAGCAGTTCTTC
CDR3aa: CASTPQAALYNEQFF

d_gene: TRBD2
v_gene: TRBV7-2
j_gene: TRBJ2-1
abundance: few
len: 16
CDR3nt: TGTGCCAGCAGCTTAGCCACCGGGACTAGCGGGCATGAGCAGTTCTTC
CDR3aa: CASSLATGTSGHEQFF

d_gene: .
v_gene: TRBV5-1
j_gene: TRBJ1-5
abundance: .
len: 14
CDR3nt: TGCGCCAGCAGCTGGGGAGATAGCAATCAGCCCCAGCATTTT
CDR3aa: CASSWGDSNQPQHF

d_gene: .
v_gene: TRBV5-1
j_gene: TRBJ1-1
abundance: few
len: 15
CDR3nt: TGCGCCAGCAGCTTGAGTGGTCAGCGATCAACTGAAGCTTTCTTT
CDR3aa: CASSLSGQRSTEAFF

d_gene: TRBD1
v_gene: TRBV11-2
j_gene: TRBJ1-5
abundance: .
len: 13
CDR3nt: TGTGCCAGCAGCTCACAGGGGGATCAGCCCCAGCATTTT
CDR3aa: CASSSQGDQPQHF

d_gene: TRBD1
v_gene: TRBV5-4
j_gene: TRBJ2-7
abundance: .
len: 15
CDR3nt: TGTGCCAGCAGCCTATCCCGACAGGGGGCCCACGAGCAGTACTTC
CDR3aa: CASSLSRQGAHEQYF

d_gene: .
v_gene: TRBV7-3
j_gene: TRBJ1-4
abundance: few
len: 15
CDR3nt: TGTGCCAGCAGCTTAACCGGGGGGACTAATGAAAAACTGTTTTTT
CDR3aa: CASSLTGGTNEKLFF

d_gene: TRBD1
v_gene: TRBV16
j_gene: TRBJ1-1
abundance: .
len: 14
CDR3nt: TGTGCCAGCAGCACCGGGACAGCGCTCTATGAAGCTTTCTTT
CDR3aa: CASSTGTALYEAFF

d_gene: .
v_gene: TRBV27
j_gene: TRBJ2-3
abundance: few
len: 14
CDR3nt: TGTGCCAGCAGTCCCCCGACTCGCCGGGATACGCAGTATTTT
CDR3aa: CASSPPTRRDTQYF

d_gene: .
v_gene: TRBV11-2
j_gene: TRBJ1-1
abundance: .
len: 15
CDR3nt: TGTGCCAGCAGCTTAGGGTTAACAGAGAACACTGAAGCTTTCTTT
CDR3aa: CASSLGLTENTEAFF

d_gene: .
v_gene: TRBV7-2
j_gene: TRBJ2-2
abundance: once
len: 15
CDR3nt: TGTGCCAGCAGTGAAGCGGGCCTTTTCACCGGGGAGCTGTTTTTT
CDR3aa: CASSEAGLFTGELFF

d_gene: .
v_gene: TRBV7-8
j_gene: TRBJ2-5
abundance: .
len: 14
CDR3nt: TGTGCCAGCAGCTTAATACAGGGCCAAGAGACCCAGTACTTC
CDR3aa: CASSLIQGQETQYF

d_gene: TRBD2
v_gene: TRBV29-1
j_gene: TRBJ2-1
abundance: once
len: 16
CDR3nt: TGCAGCGTTGGCGGACTAGCGGGTTACTCCTACAATGAGCAGTTCTTC
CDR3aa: CSVGGLAGYSYNEQFF

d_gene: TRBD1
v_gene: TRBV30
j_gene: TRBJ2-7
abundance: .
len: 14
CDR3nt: TGTGCCTGGGGGACCGGGACAGCTACCTACGAGCAGTACTTC
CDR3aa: CAWGTGTATYEQYF

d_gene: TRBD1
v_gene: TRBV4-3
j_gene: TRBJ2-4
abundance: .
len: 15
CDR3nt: TGCGCCAGCAGCCCTACCCCAATGGACAGGGACATTCAGTACTTC
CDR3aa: CASSPTPMDRDIQYF

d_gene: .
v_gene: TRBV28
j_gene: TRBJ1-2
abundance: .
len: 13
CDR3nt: TGTGCCAGCAGTTTAATGGGGGCAGGGGGCTACACCTTC
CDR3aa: CASSLMGAGGYTF